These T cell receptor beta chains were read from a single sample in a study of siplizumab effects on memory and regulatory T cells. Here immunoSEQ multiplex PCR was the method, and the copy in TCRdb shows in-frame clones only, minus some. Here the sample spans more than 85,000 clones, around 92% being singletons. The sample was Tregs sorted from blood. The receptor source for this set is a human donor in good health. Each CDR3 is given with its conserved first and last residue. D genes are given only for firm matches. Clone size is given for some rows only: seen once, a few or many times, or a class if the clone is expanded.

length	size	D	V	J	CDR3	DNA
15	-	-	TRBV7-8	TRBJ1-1	CASSLGVGPNTEAFF	TGTGCCAGCAGCTTAGGGGTCGGTCCAAACACTGAAGCTTTCTTT
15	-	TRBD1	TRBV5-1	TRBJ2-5	CASSPGQGAGETQYF	TGCGCCAGCAGCCCGGGACAGGGGGCAGGGGAGACCCAGTACTTC
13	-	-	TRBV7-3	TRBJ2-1	CASSLSPRNEQFF	TGTGCCAGCAGCCTCTCCCCACGAAATGAGCAGTTCTTC
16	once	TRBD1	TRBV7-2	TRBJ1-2	CASSLAWDRGNYGYTF	TGTGCCAGCAGCTTAGCTTGGGACAGGGGAAACTATGGCTACACCTTC
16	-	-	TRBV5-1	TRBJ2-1	CASSLAYRSSYNEQFF	TGCGCCAGCAGCTTGGCCTACAGAAGCTCCTACAATGAGCAGTTCTTC
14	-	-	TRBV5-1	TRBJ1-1	CASSQGTENTEAFF	TGCGCCAGCAGCCAAGGGACGGAGAACACTGAAGCTTTCTTT
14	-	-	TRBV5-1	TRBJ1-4	CASSLKGTNEKLFF	TGCGCCAGCAGCTTGAAGGGGACTAATGAAAAACTGTTTTTT
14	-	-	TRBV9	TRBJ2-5	CASSVAAYQETQYF	TGTGCCAGCAGCGTAGCCGCGTACCAAGAGACCCAGTACTTC
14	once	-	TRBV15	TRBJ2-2	CATSREFNTGELFF	TGTGCCACCAGCAGAGAATTTAACACCGGGGAGCTGTTTTTT
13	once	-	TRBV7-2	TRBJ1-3	CASSFQVRNTIYF	TGTGCCAGCAGCTTTCAAGTCAGAAACACCATATATTTT
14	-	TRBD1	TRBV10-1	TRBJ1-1	CASSTGETDTEAFF	TGCGCCAGCAGCACAGGGGAAACGGACACTGAAGCTTTCTTT
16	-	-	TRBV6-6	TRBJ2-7	CASSYRGTARIYEQYF	TGTGCCAGCAGTTACCGCGGGACTGCGAGGATCTACGAGCAGTACTTC
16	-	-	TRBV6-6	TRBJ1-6	CASRGRLFVYNSPLHF	TGTGCCAGCAGAGGCAGGCTATTCGTCTATAATTCACCCCTCCACTTT
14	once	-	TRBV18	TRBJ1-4	CASSPRGIGEKLFF	TGTGCCAGCTCACCAAGAGGAATCGGTGAAAAACTGTTTTTT
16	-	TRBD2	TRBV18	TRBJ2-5	CASSPRPSGGQETQYF	TGTGCCAGCTCACCACGACCTAGCGGAGGCCAAGAGACCCAGTACTTC
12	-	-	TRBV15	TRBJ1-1	CATSSRGIEAFF	TGTGCCACCAGCAGTCGGGGAATTGAAGCTTTCTTT
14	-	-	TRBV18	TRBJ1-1	CASSPPLENTEAFF	TGTGCCAGCTCACCCCCGTTAGAGAACACTGAAGCTTTCTTT
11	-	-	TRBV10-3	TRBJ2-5	CAISRDRTQYF	TGTGCCATCAGTCGGGACCGGACCCAGTACTTC
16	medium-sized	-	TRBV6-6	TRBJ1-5	CASKLGEGIRGQPQHF	TGTGCCAGCAAGTTGGGGGAGGGCATCCGTGGTCAGCCCCAGCATTTT
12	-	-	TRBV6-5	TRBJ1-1	CASSPPAGGAFF	TGTGCCAGCAGTCCCCCGGCAGGCGGAGCTTTCTTT